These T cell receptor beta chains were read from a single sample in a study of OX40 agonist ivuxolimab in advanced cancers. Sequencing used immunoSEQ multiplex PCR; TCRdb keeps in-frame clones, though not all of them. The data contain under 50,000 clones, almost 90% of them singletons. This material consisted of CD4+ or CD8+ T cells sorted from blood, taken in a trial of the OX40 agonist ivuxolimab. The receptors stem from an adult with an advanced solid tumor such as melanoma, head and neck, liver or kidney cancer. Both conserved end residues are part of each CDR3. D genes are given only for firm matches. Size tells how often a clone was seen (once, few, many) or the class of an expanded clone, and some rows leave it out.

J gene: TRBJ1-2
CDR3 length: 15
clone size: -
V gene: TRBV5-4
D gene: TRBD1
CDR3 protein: CASSSGTGGAIGYTF
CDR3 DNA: TGTGCCAGCAGCTCCGGGACAGGGGGCGCCATTGGCTACACCTTC

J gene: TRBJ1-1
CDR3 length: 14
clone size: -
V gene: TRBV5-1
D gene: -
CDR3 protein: CASSLLGARTEAFF
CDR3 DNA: TGCGCCAGCAGCTTGCTGGGGGCGAGAACTGAAGCTTTCTTT

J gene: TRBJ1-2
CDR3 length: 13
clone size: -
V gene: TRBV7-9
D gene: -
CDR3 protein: CASSPLGGVGYTF
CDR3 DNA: TGTGCCAGCAGCCCGCTTGGGGGTGTAGGCTACACCTTC

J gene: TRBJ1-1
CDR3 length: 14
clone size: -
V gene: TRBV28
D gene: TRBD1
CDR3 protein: CASSPGGTNTEAFF
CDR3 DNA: TGTGCCAGCAGTCCAGGGGGCACGAACACTGAAGCTTTCTTT

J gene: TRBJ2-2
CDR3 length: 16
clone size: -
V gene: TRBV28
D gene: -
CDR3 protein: CASTAGDQGLLGELFF
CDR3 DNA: TGTGCCAGCACCGCAGGGGACCAGGGGTTGTTGGGGGAGCTGTTTTTT

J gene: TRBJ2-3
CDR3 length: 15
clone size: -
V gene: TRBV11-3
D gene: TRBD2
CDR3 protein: CASSFSGRAGDTQYF
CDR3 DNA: TGTGCCAGCAGCTTCAGCGGGAGGGCTGGAGATACGCAGTATTTT

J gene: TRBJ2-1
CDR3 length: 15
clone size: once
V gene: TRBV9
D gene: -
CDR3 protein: CASSVAGVGGNEQFF
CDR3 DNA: TGTGCCAGCAGCGTAGCGGGAGTGGGTGGAAATGAGCAGTTCTTC

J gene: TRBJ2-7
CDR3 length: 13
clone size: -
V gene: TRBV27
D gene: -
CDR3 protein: CASSLKRSYEQYF
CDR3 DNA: TGTGCCAGCAGTTTAAAGCGTTCCTACGAGCAGTACTTC

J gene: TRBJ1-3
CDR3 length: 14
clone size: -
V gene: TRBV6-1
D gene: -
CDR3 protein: CASSEGGGGNTIYF
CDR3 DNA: TGTGCCAGCAGTGAGGGAGGGGGAGGAAACACCATATATTTT

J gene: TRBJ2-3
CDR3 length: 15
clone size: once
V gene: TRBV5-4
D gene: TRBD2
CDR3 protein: CASRQSSGRTDTQYF
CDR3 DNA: TGTGCCAGCAGGCAATCTAGCGGGAGAACAGATACGCAGTATTTT

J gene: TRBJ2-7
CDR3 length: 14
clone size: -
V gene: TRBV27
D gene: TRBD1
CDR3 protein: CASWRGQGSYEQYF
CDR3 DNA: TGTGCCAGCTGGAGGGGACAGGGTTCCTACGAGCAGTACTTC

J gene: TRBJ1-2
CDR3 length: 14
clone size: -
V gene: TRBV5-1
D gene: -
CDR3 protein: CASSSGGIHYGYTF
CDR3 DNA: TGCGCCAGCAGCTCGGGAGGGATTCACTATGGCTACACCTTC

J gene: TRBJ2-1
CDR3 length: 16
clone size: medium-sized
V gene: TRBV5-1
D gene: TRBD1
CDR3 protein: CASSAVTGTGSHEQFF
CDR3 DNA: TGCGCCAGCAGCGCGGTCACCGGGACAGGGAGCCATGAGCAGTTCTTC

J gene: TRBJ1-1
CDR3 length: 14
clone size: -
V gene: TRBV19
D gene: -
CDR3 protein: CASHPTGPNTEAFF
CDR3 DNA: TGTGCCAGCCATCCCACCGGGCCGAACACTGAAGCTTTCTTT

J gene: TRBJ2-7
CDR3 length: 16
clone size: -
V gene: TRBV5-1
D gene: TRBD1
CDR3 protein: CASSPEPQGASYEQYF
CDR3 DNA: TGCGCCAGCAGCCCGGAACCACAGGGGGCATCCTACGAGCAGTACTTC

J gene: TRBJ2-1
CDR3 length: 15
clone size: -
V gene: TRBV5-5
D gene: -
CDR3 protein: CASSLVGESINEQFF
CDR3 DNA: TGTGCCAGCAGCTTGGTAGGGGAATCCATCAATGAGCAGTTCTTC

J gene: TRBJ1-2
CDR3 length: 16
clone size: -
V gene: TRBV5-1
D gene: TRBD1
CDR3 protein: CASSGQPGQSTYGYTF
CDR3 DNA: TGCGCCAGCAGCGGACAACCGGGACAGTCGACCTATGGCTACACCTTC

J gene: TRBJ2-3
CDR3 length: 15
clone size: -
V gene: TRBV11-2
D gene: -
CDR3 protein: CASSLVQGYTDTQYF
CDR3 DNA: TGTGCCAGCAGCTTAGTTCAGGGGTACACGGATACGCAGTATTTT

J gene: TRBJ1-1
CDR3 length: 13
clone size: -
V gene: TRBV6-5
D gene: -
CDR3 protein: CASFMGGGTEAFF
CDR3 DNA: TGTGCCAGCTTCATGGGTGGTGGCACTGAAGCTTTCTTT

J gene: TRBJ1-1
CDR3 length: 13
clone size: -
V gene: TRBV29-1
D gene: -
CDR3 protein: CSVHHSTPLGAFF
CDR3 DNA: TGCAGCGTCCACCATAGTACCCCATTGGGAGCTTTCTTT

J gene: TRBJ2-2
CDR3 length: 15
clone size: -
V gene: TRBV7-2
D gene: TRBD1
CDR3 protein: CASSYTGGASGELFF
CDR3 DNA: TGTGCCAGCAGCTACACAGGGGGCGCGTCCGGGGAGCTGTTTTTT

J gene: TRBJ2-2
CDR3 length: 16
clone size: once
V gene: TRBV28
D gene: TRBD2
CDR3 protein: CASSSGGRSAGGELFF
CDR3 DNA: TGTGCCAGCAGTTCCGGCGGGAGATCCGCGGGCGGGGAGCTGTTTTTT

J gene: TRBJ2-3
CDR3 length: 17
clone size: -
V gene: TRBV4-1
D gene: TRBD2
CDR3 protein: CASSQRGAGLAGDTQYF
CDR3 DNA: TGCGCCAGCAGCCAGAGGGGGGCCGGACTAGCGGGAGATACGCAGTATTTT

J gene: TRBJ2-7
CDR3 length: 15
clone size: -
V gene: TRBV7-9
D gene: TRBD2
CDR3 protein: CASSLGASGNYEQYF
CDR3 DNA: TGTGCCAGCAGCTTAGGGGCTAGCGGGAACTACGAGCAGTACTTC

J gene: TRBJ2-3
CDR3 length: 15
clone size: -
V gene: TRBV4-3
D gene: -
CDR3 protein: CASSQEYRSTDTQYF
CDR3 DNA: TGCGCCAGCAGCCAAGAATACCGGAGCACAGATACGCAGTATTTT

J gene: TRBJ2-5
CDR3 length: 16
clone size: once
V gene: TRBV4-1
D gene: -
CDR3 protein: CASSQGWAGRGETQYF
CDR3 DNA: TGCGCCAGCAGCCAAGGCTGGGCGGGAAGGGGAGAGACCCAGTACTTC

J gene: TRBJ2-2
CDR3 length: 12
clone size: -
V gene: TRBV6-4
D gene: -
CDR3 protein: CASRPNGGELFF
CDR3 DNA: TGTGCCAGCAGACCGAATGGCGGGGAGCTGTTTTTT

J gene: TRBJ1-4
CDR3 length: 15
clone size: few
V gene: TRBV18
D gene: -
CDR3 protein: CASSPPQGGGEKLFF
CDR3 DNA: TGTGCCAGCTCACCACCTCAGGGAGGTGGTGAAAAACTGTTTTTT

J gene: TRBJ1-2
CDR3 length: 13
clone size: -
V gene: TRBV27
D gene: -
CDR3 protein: CASGEGANYGYTF
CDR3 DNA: TGTGCCAGCGGGGAGGGTGCGAACTATGGCTACACCTTC

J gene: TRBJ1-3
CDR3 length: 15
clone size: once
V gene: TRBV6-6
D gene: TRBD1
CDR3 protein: CASGGQGASGNTIYF
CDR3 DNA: TGTGCCAGCGGCGGACAGGGGGCGTCTGGAAACACCATATATTTT

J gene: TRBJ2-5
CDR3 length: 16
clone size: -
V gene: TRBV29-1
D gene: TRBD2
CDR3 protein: CSAHWTRPGHQETQYF
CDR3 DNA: TGCAGCGCCCATTGGACTAGACCGGGGCACCAAGAGACCCAGTACTTC

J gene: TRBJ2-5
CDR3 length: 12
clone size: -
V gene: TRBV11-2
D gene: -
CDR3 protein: CASSPGSETQYF
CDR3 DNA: TGTGCCAGCAGCCCAGGGTCAGAGACCCAGTACTTC